This TCR beta chain emerged from a study of CD8+ T cells in alopecia areata. Study outcomes and limitations: Patients shared TCRs less clearly than mice did, possibly owing to HLA.

Documented treatment: oral pan-JAK inhibitor, 5-10 mg twice daily. Extracted from the samples, RNA was reverse transcribed into cDNA to serve as the sequencing template. Measured with immunoSEQ multiplex PCR; TCRdb has only the in-frame clones, and not every one. The sample contains 150,000 to 200,000 clones, 40% to 55% of which appear only once. As for this clone: Its antigen remains unidentified.

Germline V gene lookup returns CDR1 SEHNR and CDR2 FQNEAQ (reference sequence). Trimming shortened V by 5 bases and J by 12 bases, and 13 bases separated the two germline ends. The CDR3 loop spans 11 amino acids. The sequenced sample was CD8+ T cells sorted from blood, obtained around week 53, from a patient treated with tofacitinib. This sequence was found in a human donor with alopecia areata. The V call is TRBV7-9, the J call TRBJ1-2; a weak D match, TRBD1 (5 bases). The CDR3 here is CASSLGQGNTF. CDR3 coding DNA: TGTGCCAGCAGCCTGGGGCAGGGAAACACCTTC.